These 4 T cell receptor beta chains came from one sample sequenced in a study of tumor-infiltrating lymphocytes in primary liver carcinoma. Germline DNA was extracted too, while blood RNA derived from unsorted whole blood. TCR beta cDNA was reverse-transcribed from roughly 520 ng of total RNA. The reaction used a constant-region primer and ProtoScript II reverse transcriptase. Libraries covering TCR beta were generated through three nested multiplex PCR rounds (using a slightly modified ARM-PCR). For around 9 cycles apiece, the opening two PCR rounds ran with TRBV1-TRBV30 forward primers and a C-beta reverse primer. MiXCR, run by TCRdb on the multiplex PCR reads, gives a single entry per CDR3 protein. The sample lists under 200,000 distinct CDR3 sequences; around 60% were seen once. What was sequenced was peripheral blood. These receptors were taken from a woman aged 55-69 years with primary liver carcinoma and hepatitis B virus infection.

On this clonotype itself: A much more abundant neighbour one base away suggests this may be a read error. The CDR3 does not close with the conserved phenylalanine or tryptophan, likely indicating a read error. The genes are TRBV12-3 or TRBV12-4 and TRBJ1-1, with D perhaps TRBD1 (6 bases). The CDR3 loop spans 13 amino acids. Trimming removed 7 bases from V and 7 bases from J, with 16 bases in between. This CDR3 is CASTLFQGIEAFC. DNA for the CDR3: TGTGCCAGCACCCTCTTCCAGGGGATTGAAGCTTTCTGT.

V gene TRBV28 combines with J gene TRBJ2-1; 9 bases fit TRBD1. CDR1 is MDHEN and CDR2 is SYDVKM in the germline V gene. The CDR3 covers 15 residues. Losses at the gene ends were 1 base for V and 7 bases for J; bases not matched to a gene: 5. CDR3 sequence reads: CASSLSDRGANEQFF. Here the CDR3 DNA reads TGTGCCAGCAGTTTATCGGACAGGGGTGCGAATGAGCAGTTCTTC.

The sample holds a few counts of this clonotype. This rearrangement joins TRBV5-1 to TRBJ2-7; D not certain. Germline V gene data show CDR1 as SGHRS and CDR2 as YFSETQ. V lost 4 bases, J lost 6 bases, and 11 bases lay in between. The CDR3 has 12 amino acids. This chain's CDR3 is CASSTEVGEQYF. The CDR3 DNA reads as TGCGCCAGCAGCACAGAGGTGGGCGAGCAGTACTTC.

On this clonotype: The conserved phenylalanine or tryptophan normally closing the CDR3 is absent here, so this likely arose from a read error. The chain links TRBV4-1 to TRBJ2-2; D perhaps matches TRBD1 (6 bases). This CDR3 comprises 17 residues. Germline V gene data show CDR1 as MGHRA and CDR2 as YSYEKL. The ends were cut back, 4 bases at V and 1 base at J, with 16 bases in the middle. CDR3 sequence (DNA): TGCGCCAGCAGCCCGCTCCCTCTGACAGGGAACACCGGGGAGCTGTTTTCT. This codes for CASSPLPLTGNTGELFS.